One and the same sample provided the 5 T cell receptor beta chains below, sequenced in a study of molecular identifiers for immune sequencing clone quantification. TCRdb ran MiXCR on the PCR reads and lists one entry per CDR3 protein. The data contain tens of thousands of distinct CDR3 sequences, approximately 17% of them singletons. The sample was naive CD8+ T cells from blood, with Jurkat cell RNA spiked in. Noted subset: FACS-sorted CD8+CD4-CCR7+CD45RA+ naive T cells. The receptors come from a human donor in good health. Some libraries in this study had Jurkat cell RNA spiked in.

There are many counts of this clonotype. The chain couples TRBV19 to TRBJ1-6; D may be TRBD1 (5 bases). Germline values: CDR1 LNHDA, CDR2 SQIVND (reference sequence). The CDR3 length is 14 residues. Trimming shortened V by 3 bases and J by 7 bases, and 10 bases separated the two germline ends. In DNA form, the CDR3 reads TGTGCCAGTAGTATCGGGGGAGTCAATTCACCCCTCCACTTT. Amino acids: CASSIGGVNSPLHF. Drawing the rest from reference TRBV19 and TRBJ1-6, the complete variable domain is DGGITQSPKYLFRKEGQNVTLSCEQNLNHDAMYWYRQDPGQGLRLIYYSQIVNDFQKGDIAEGYSVSREKKESFPLTVTSAQKNPTAFYLCASSIGGVNSPLHFGNGTRLTVT.

This clonotype has a count of ten or more. The chain recombines TRBV4-3 with TRBJ2-7, with 9 bases aligning to TRBD2. Germline V gene sequence: CDR1 LGHNA, CDR2 YSLEER. Trimming at V came to 4 bases and at J to 3 bases, leaving 13 bases not matched to a gene. This CDR3 region has 17 residues. The CDR3 here is CASSPGGSGGRFYEQYF. As DNA, the CDR3 is TGCGCCAGCAGCCCTGGGGGTAGCGGGGGACGCTTCTACGAGCAGTACTTC.

This clonotype was counted ten times or more. The chain has TRBV6-2 or TRBV6-3 and TRBJ2-3, with D possibly matching TRBD1 (5 bases). V was shortened by 4 bases and J by 2 bases, with 25 bases between the two germline ends. The germline CDR1 and CDR2 sequences are MNHEY and SVGEGT. The CDR3 covers 19 residues. Here the CDR3 DNA reads TGTGCCAGCAGTTTCGGTGACAGCCTACCCACAACACACACAGATACGCAGTATTTT. Its protein is CASSFGDSLPTTHTDTQYF.

This clonotype showed up many times. This rearrangement joins TRBV11-2 to TRBJ1-6; no clear D gene. V dropped 5 bases and J dropped 7 bases, with 9 bases sitting between them. CDR1 and CDR2 from the germline V gene are SGHAT and FQNNGV. The CDR3 covers 13 residues. The CDR3, as DNA: TGTGCCAGCAGCATAGTGATCAATTCACCCCTCCACTTT. As protein: CASSIVINSPLHF.

A remark on this clonotype: A much larger clone sits a single nucleotide away, making a read error possible. Lacking the conserved final phenylalanine or tryptophan, this CDR3 likely reflects a read error. This rearrangement joins TRBV29-1 to TRBJ2-1; TRBD2 agrees at 13 bases. The V segment lost 7 bases and the J segment 8 bases; nucleotides outside the gene matches: 14. Germline V gene sequence: CDR1 SQVTM, CDR2 ANQGSEA. This CDR3 is built from 16 residues. The CDR3 DNA reads TGCAGCGCCAACGGACTAGCGGGAGATTTACGGGATGAGCAGTTCATC. Translating gives CSANGLAGDLRDEQFI.